These 31 T cell receptor beta chains were all obtained from the same sample, sequenced in a study of T cell repertoires in cytomegalovirus infection. TCRdb itself ran the reads through MiXCR, one entry per CDR3 protein. The sample lists just over 450,000 distinct CDR3 sequences; roughly 46% were seen once. Antigens for these TCRs are unknown. Sequencing was performed on cultured PBMCs, taken from culture after CMV antigen stimulation. The receptors stem from a human donor in good health (CMV status not recorded). Some clones in this sample may be carry-over from other donors' samples.

The sample holds a few counts of this clonotype. The chain couples TRBV5-4 to TRBJ2-6; TRBD2 agrees at 10 bases. CDR3 length equals 20 residues. Germline trimming cut 0 bases from V and 0 bases from J; bases unmatched to any gene: 9. The germline V gene encodes CDR1 SGHNT and CDR2 YYREEE (reference sequence). The CDR3 DNA reads as TGTGCCAGCAGCTTGGGTGGACTAGCGGCACCGTTCTCTGGGGCCAACGTCCTGACTTTC. Protein sequence: CASSLGGLAAPFSGANVLTF.

This rearrangement joins TRBV6-1 to TRBJ1-2; the D gene is possibly TRBD1 (5 bases). The CDR3 has 17 amino acids. V lost 0 bases and J lost 5, with 19 bases in between. CDR1 and CDR2 (germline): MNHNS, SASEGT. CDR3 sequence (DNA): TGTGCCAGCAGTGAAGCTCGAGGGACCCGCTCCTTTTATGGCTACACCTTC. It yields the protein CASSEARGTRSFYGYTF.

This clonotype has more than one count but fewer than ten. The chain links TRBV7-8 to TRBJ1-1; D might be TRBD1 (5 bases). Trimming shortened V by 5 bases and J by 3 bases, and 13 bases separated the two germline ends. From germline, CDR1 is SGHVS and CDR2 FQNEAQ. The CDR3 length is 14 residues. CDR3 bases: TGTGCCAGCAGCCAAGAGGGGCTATACACTGAAGCTTTCTTT. The encoded protein is CASSQEGLYTEAFF.

The chain combines TRBV2 with TRBJ2-7; D not certain. The CDR3 spans 14 residues. Trimming took off 8 bases at V and 4 bases at J, with 18 bases between the two ends. Per the germline V gene, CDR1 is SNHLY and CDR2 is FYNNEI. CDR3 nucleotides: TGTGCCAGCGGCGAAGATGGAACCGGATACGAGCAGTACTTC. Protein product: CASGEDGTGYEQYF.

The chain recombines TRBV6-2 or TRBV6-3 with TRBJ2-7; maybe TRBD2 (6 bases). The CDR3 is 12 residues long. V was clipped by 6 bases and J by 3 bases, with 9 bases between them. From germline, CDR1 is MNHEY and CDR2 SVGEGT. This CDR3 is CASRDYNYEQYF. The DNA of the CDR3 is TGTGCCAGCAGGGACTACAACTACGAGCAGTACTTC.

The V and J genes are TRBV6-5 and TRBJ2-7; TRBD1 agrees at 7 bases. The germline V gene has CDR1 MNHEY and CDR2 SVGAGI. The junction had 5 bases not matched to a gene; V was cut back by 4 bases and J by 2 bases. CDR3 size: 14 residues. CDR3 bases: TGTGCCAGCAGTTTAGGGGGCGCCCCCTACGAGCAGTACTTC. Translation gives CASSLGGAPYEQYF.

J is TRBJ2-1 and V is TRBV18; D remains unclear. The germline V gene encodes CDR1 KGHSH and CDR2 LQKENI. Between the trimmed V and J ends, which lost 5 bases and 5 bases, there was a span of 7 bases. The CDR3 contains 12 residues. Written as DNA, the CDR3 is TGTGCCAGCTCAACGTCTAACAATGAGCAGTTCTTC. This encodes CASSTSNNEQFF.

This clonotype was recorded at least ten times. The chain joins TRBV7-2 to TRBJ2-7; 7 bases fit TRBD2. This CDR3 has 15 residues. Trimming took 5 bases from V and 2 from J; bases not matched to a gene: 9. From germline, CDR1 is SGHTA and CDR2 FQGNSA. CDR3 in DNA: TGTGCCAGCAGCCTTCTGGGCGGGGGACCCTACGAGCAGTACTTC. This codes for CASSLLGGGPYEQYF.

The V and J genes are TRBV7-2 and TRBJ2-7; D possibly corresponds to TRBD2 (6 bases). Trimming stripped 5 bases from V and 6 bases from J, with 17 bases between. CDR3 length: 14 residues. The V gene's germline CDR1 is SGHTA and CDR2 FQGNSA. The CDR3 nucleotides are TGTGCCAGCAGCCGGGGGAACTCCGCGGGCGAGCAGTACTTC. Translation gives CASSRGNSAGEQYF.

The rearrangement joins TRBV6-2 or TRBV6-3 to TRBJ1-5; TRBD1 agrees at 12 bases. After removal of 4 bases from V and 6 bases from J, the junction contained 4 bases not matched to a gene. Germline V gene data show CDR1 as MNHEY and CDR2 as SVGEGT. There are 15 residues in the CDR3. The CDR3 protein is CASSWDRGPSQPQHF. CDR3 nucleotide sequence: TGTGCCAGCAGTTGGGACAGGGGGCCTAGTCAGCCCCAGCATTTT.

This clonotype was detected many times. V gene TRBV7-2 combines with J gene TRBJ1-1; D perhaps matches TRBD1 (5 bases). V lost 6 bases and J 0 bases, leaving 8 bases between the germline ends. The CDR3 consists of 13 residues. Germline lookup yields CDR1 SGHTA and CDR2 FQGNSA. The CDR3 spells CASRRGMNTEAFF. The DNA for the CDR3 is TGTGCCAGCAGGAGGGGTATGAACACTGAAGCTTTCTTT.

There are a few counts of this clonotype. The chain uses TRBV7-2 and TRBJ2-4; TRBD1 matches at 7 bases. Germline V gene lookup returns CDR1 SGHTA and CDR2 FQGNSA. The CDR3 is made up of 16 amino acids. J gave up 0 bases and V 5 bases, and 7 bases lay outside the gene matches. This chain's CDR3 is CASSPRQGRAKNIQYF. CDR3 DNA sequence: TGTGCCAGCAGCCCGCGACAGGGCCGAGCCAAAAACATTCAGTACTTC.

The V call is TRBV20-1, the J call TRBJ1-6; D is ambiguous. V was trimmed by 8 bases and J by 9 bases, leaving 20 bases between them. CDR1 DFQATT and CDR2 SNEGSKA come from the germline V gene (reference sequence). The CDR3 spans 14 residues. CDR3 residues: CSSLIATSGSPLHF. As DNA, the CDR3 is TGCAGTTCCCTTATCGCGACATCAGGTTCACCCCTCCACTTT.

The chain is built from TRBV7-9 and TRBJ1-5; no firm D call. The germline V and J ends were trimmed by 1 base and 6 bases, with 10 bases remaining between them. Germline V gene data show CDR1 as SEHNR and CDR2 as FQNEAQ (reference sequence). The CDR3 loop spans 14 amino acids. The CDR3 DNA reads TGTGCCAGCAGCTTAGGGTCGTCATCTCAGCCCCAGCATTTT. Translating gives CASSLGSSSQPQHF.

J is TRBJ2-5 and V is TRBV7-9; 9 nucleotides line up with TRBD1. Unmatched junction bases numbered 6, after V lost 3 bases and J lost 4 bases. The CDR3 totals 15 residues. Per germline, CDR1 SEHNR and CDR2 FQNEAQ (reference sequence). The CDR3 loop is CASSFWTGESETQYF. The CDR3 bases are TGTGCCAGCAGCTTTTGGACAGGGGAGTCAGAGACCCAGTACTTC.

This chain uses TRBV5-4 with TRBJ1-1; no definite D call. The CDR3 extends over 16 amino acids. Trimming stripped 6 bases from V and 1 base from J, with 19 bases between. The germline V gene encodes CDR1 SGHNT and CDR2 YYREEE (reference sequence). The CDR3 sequence is CASNRIPARKNTEAFF. CDR3 bases: TGTGCCAGCAACCGTATCCCTGCCAGGAAGAACACTGAAGCTTTCTTT.

J is TRBJ1-2 and V is TRBV6-8, with D unresolved. The length of the CDR3 is 13 residues. In germline, CDR1 is MNHGY, CDR2 SAAAGT. Between the trimmed V and J ends, which lost 7 bases and 5 bases, there was a span of 14 bases. The chain's CDR3 is CASNDYGLYGYTF. CDR3 bases: TGTGCCAGCAACGATTACGGTTTATATGGCTACACCTTC.

This clonotype was seen only a few times. The rearrangement joins TRBV5-1 to TRBJ2-5; D possibly corresponds to TRBD2 (6 bases). The CDR3 is 15 amino acids. V was pared by 4 bases and J by 7 bases, with 20 bases between. Germline V CDR1 and CDR2: SGHRS, YFSETQ. The CDR3 region is CASSARRAFQGTQYF. CDR3 nucleotides: TGCGCCAGCAGCGCCAGGAGGGCATTCCAGGGGACCCAGTACTTC. Complete variable domain (other parts from reference TRBV5-1 and TRBJ2-5): KAGVTQTPRYLIKTRGQQVTLSCSPISGHRSVSWYQQTPGQGLQFLFEYFSETQRNKGNFPGRFSGRQFSNSRSEMNVSTLELGDSALYLCASSARRAFQGTQYFGPGTRLLVL.

A few counts support this clonotype. The V and J genes are TRBV6-2 or TRBV6-3 and TRBJ1-5, with D perhaps TRBD1 (5 bases). The CDR3 consists of 14 residues. CDR1 is MNHEY and CDR2 is SVGEGT in the germline V gene. The V gene lost 6 bases and the J gene lost 6 bases, with 15 bases spanning the gap. DNA for the CDR3: TGTGCCAGCAGGGGAGACGGGGCGGGTCAGCCCCAGCATTTT. The encoded protein is CASRGDGAGQPQHF.

This clonotype appeared a few times. The chain couples TRBV4-1 to TRBJ2-1; 7 bases are a match to TRBD1. Germline V gives CDR1 MGHRA, CDR2 YSYEKL. Trimming removed 2 bases from V and 15 bases from J; junction bases left unmatched: 10. CDR3 length: 13 residues. CDR3 in amino acids: CASSQPRDRMRFF. The CDR3 DNA sequence: TGCGCCAGCAGCCAACCCCGGGACAGAATGCGGTTCTTC.

This clonotype was detected a few times. This chain joins TRBV7-2 and TRBJ1-1; 12 nucleotides agree with TRBD1. CDR3 size: 19 residues. Per the germline V gene, CDR1 is SGHTA and CDR2 is FQGNSA. J gave up 1 base and V 8 bases, and 17 bases lay outside the gene matches. The CDR3 DNA follows: TGTGCCAGCTCACCCCAGGGCGGGACAGGGGGCGTGAGGAACACTGAAGCTTTCTTT. Translated: CASSPQGGTGGVRNTEAFF.

The chain is built from TRBV7-4 and TRBJ2-5; no firm D call. The germline V and J ends were trimmed by 5 bases and 0 bases, with 10 bases remaining between them. The CDR3 is 14 residues long. Germline loops: CDR1 SGHVT, CDR2 SQSDAQ. The CDR3 region is CASSRNPYQETQYF. Written as DNA, the CDR3 is TGTGCCAGCAGCCGGAATCCTTACCAAGAGACCCAGTACTTC.

The count of this clonotype is one. The J gene is TRBJ2-7, the V gene TRBV7-6, with TRBD2 as a possible D gene (6 bases). Germline-derived CDR1 and CDR2 are SGHVS and FNYEAQ. This CDR3 region has 14 residues. Trimming cost V 2 bases and J 3 bases, with 11 bases left between them. DNA of the CDR3: TGTGCCAGCAGCTTAAAGGAGGGGATCTACGAGCAGTACTTC. Translating gives CASSLKEGIYEQYF.

V gene TRBV7-2 combines with J gene TRBJ2-7; D is unresolved. The CDR3 contains 12 residues. V lost 5 bases and J 6 bases, leaving 11 bases between the germline ends. Germline-derived CDR1 and CDR2 are SGHTA and FQGNSA. The CDR3 loop is CASSREGPEQYF. In DNA form, the CDR3 reads TGTGCCAGCAGCCGAGAAGGTCCCGAGCAGTACTTC.

This clonotype has just a few counts. The CDR3 protein is CASSEGREGYTF. CDR3 DNA: TGTGCCAGCAGTGAAGGGCGAGAAGGCTACACCTTC. This chain connects TRBV6-1 to TRBJ1-2; D not resolved. The CDR3 spans 12 residues. Trimming removed 1 base at V and 8 bases at J, with 8 bases between. Germline CDR1 reads MNHNS; CDR2 reads SASEGT.

The chain combines TRBV6-1 with TRBJ2-1; D ambiguous. Germline V lookup: CDR1 MNHNS, CDR2 SASEGT. The V and J ends lost 4 bases and 0 bases respectively, with 7 bases between them. The CDR3 consists of 14 residues. The CDR3 DNA is TGTGCCAGCAGTGTGGCGGCCTCCTACAATGAGCAGTTCTTC. Protein product: CASSVAASYNEQFF.

This clonotype was seen a single time. The rearrangement uses TRBV12-3 or TRBV12-4 and TRBJ2-3; 10 bases line up with TRBD2. Trimming cost V 4 bases and J 5 bases; bases outside gene matches: 9. The CDR3 runs 16 residues. The CDR3 region is CASSSPSGRGIDTQYF. CDR3 bases: TGTGCCAGCAGTTCGCCTAGCGGGAGAGGTATAGATACGCAGTATTTT.

The rearrangement joins TRBV4-1 to TRBJ2-2; 7 bases line up with TRBD1. Trimming cost V 3 bases and J 2 bases; bases outside gene matches: 6. Germline values: CDR1 MGHRA, CDR2 YSYEKL. This CDR3 region has 16 residues. The CDR3 DNA follows: TGCGCCAGCAGCCATCGGGGACAGACCAACACCGGGGAGCTGTTTTTT. It translates to CASSHRGQTNTGELFF.

V gene TRBV9 combines with J gene TRBJ2-1, with a weak D call TRBD2 (6 bases). The CDR3 spans 16 residues. Germline V gene lookup returns CDR1 SGDLS and CDR2 YYNGEE. Trimming removed 0 bases from V and 0 bases from J, with 10 bases in between. The CDR3 DNA reads TGTGCCAGCAGCGTAGGCGGGGTCAGCTCCTACAATGAGCAGTTCTTC. Protein sequence: CASSVGGVSSYNEQFF.

V usage is TRBV7-2 and J usage is TRBJ2-1, with a possible D match to TRBD1 (6 bases). This CDR3 has 13 amino acids. Trimming removed 5 bases at V and 9 bases at J, with 14 bases between. Germline CDR1 and CDR2: SGHTA and FQGNSA. This CDR3 reads CASSLDRYGEQFF. CDR3 bases: TGTGCCAGCAGCCTAGACAGGTACGGTGAGCAGTTCTTC.

The genes are TRBV4-1 and TRBJ1-1; 9 nucleotides line up with TRBD1. Trimming took 3 bases from V and 5 from J; bases not matched to a gene: 10. The germline V gene has CDR1 MGHRA and CDR2 YSYEKL. This CDR3 contains 16 residues. CDR3 sequence (DNA): TGCGCCAGCAGCCATGATCCGCCGGGACAGGGTACTGAAGCTTTCTTT. It specifies CASSHDPPGQGTEAFF.